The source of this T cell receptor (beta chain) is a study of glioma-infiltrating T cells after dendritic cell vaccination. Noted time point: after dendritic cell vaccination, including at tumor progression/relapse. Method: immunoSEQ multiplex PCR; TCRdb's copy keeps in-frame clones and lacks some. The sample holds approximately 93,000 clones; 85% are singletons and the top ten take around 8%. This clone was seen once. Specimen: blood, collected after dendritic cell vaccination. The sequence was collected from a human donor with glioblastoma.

CDR3 coding DNA: TGTGCCAGCAGCATCTCACGCGGCGATACGCAGTATTTT. Translation gives CASSISRGDTQYF. The chain has TRBV7-2 and TRBJ2-3; D not resolved. In germline, CDR1 is SGHTA, CDR2 FQGNSA. V was trimmed by 5 bases and J by 6 bases, leaving 12 bases between them. This CDR3 has 13 amino acids.